A selection of T cell receptor beta chains follows, all from one sample in a study of blood T cell repertoires in COVID-19. The repertoire was sequenced with immunoSEQ multiplex PCR; TCRdb's copy has only in-frame clones and lacks some. The sample has tens of thousands of clones; roughly 90% are singletons. Input material: peripheral blood. Receptors originate from a human donor in a cohort sampled during active COVID-19. The CDR3 runs from the conserved cysteine through the conserved F or W. The order of the fields is clone size, V gene, J gene, D gene, CDR3 DNA, CDR3 protein. D genes are given only for firm matches. Some rows have no size entry. The others give once, few or many, or a class for an expanded clone.

>few|TRBV7-7|TRBJ2-2|TRBD2
TGTGCCAGCAGCTTAGCGCTGGGAGGGGCCGGGGAGCTGTTTTTT
CASSLALGGAGELFF
>.|TRBV13|TRBJ1-1|TRBD1
TGTGCCAGCAGCTCGGGAGACAGGGGCACGGGGGCTTTCTTT
CASSSGDRGTGAFF
>once|TRBV7-6|TRBJ2-5|TRBD2
TGTGCCAGCAGCTTATATGGTAGCGGGAGGGCCATGGAGACCCAGTACTTC
CASSLYGSGRAMETQYF
>.|TRBV5-5|TRBJ1-5|.
TGTGCCAGCAGCTCCCGGACACCGGTAGGATCGATGCTTAGCAATCAGCCCCAGCATTTT
CASSSRTPVGSMLSNQPQHF
>.|TRBV7-2|TRBJ2-3|TRBD2
TGTGCCAGCAGCTTAGGTAGCGGGGGGGCATATACGCAGTATTTT
CASSLGSGGAYTQYF
>.|TRBV9|TRBJ2-1|TRBD2
TGTGCCAGCAGCGTAGGGATGACTAGCGGGAGACAAGAGCAGTTCTTC
CASSVGMTSGRQEQFF
>.|TRBV19|TRBJ2-7|TRBD1
TGTGCCAGTAGGAATCTAGGGACAGGGGGCGGCTACGAGCAGTACTTC
CASRNLGTGGGYEQYF
>.|TRBV9|TRBJ1-1|.
TGTGCCAGCAGCCCTGTACAGATCAACACTGAAGCTTTCTTT
CASSPVQINTEAFF
>.|TRBV12-3/TRBV12-4|TRBJ2-3|.
TGTGCCAGCAGCCGGAGCGAAATAGATACGCAGTATTTT
CASSRSEIDTQYF
>few|TRBV24-1|TRBJ2-1|TRBD1
TGTGCCACCAGTGATCCGCGGACAGGTAGGGAATTTGAGCAGTTCTTC
CATSDPRTGREFEQFF
>.|TRBV19|TRBJ1-1|.
TGTGCCAGTAGTATCGGTTTCTTATTCGGTGGGGACACGAACACTGAAGCTTTCTTT
CASSIGFLFGGDTNTEAFF
>.|TRBV11-3|TRBJ2-1|.
TGTGCCAGCAGCCCAGGACAGTACAATGAGCAGTTCTTC
CASSPGQYNEQFF
>.|TRBV7-9|TRBJ2-2|TRBD2
TGTGCCAGCAGCTTTACACCGGGACTAGAAGTAGGGGAGCTGTTTTTT
CASSFTPGLEVGELFF
>.|TRBV7-2|TRBJ2-5|TRBD1
TGTGCCAGCAGCTTGGGACAGGGGGTCCCCCGTGAGACCCAGTACTTC
CASSLGQGVPRETQYF
>.|TRBV18|TRBJ2-7|TRBD1
TGTGCCAGCTCCCCCGGGACAGGGGGCTTCTACGAGCAGTACTTC
CASSPGTGGFYEQYF
>.|TRBV4-3|TRBJ1-4|TRBD1
TGCGCCAGCAGCGTCACAGGGGCAACTAATGAAAAACTGTTTTTT
CASSVTGATNEKLFF
>.|TRBV28|TRBJ2-1|TRBD2
TGTGCCAGCAGTCTTTTGGGACTAGCGGGACGCGATGAGCAGTTCTTC
CASSLLGLAGRDEQFF
>.|TRBV13|TRBJ1-5|TRBD1
TGTGCCAGCAGCCAGACAGGGATGAGCAATCAGCCCCAGCATTTT
CASSQTGMSNQPQHF
>.|TRBV3-1/TRBV3-2|TRBJ2-3|TRBD1
TGTGCCAGCAGCCAAGCTATGGCGGTCAGAGGTGGGACAGACACAGATACGCAGTATTTT
CASSQAMAVRGGTDTDTQYF
>.|TRBV7-8|TRBJ2-3|.
TGTGCCAGCAGCACGGAGCTTTTTGCGGAGGGGAGCACAGATACGCAGTATTTT
CASSTELFAEGSTDTQYF
>.|TRBV6-5|TRBJ1-2|.
TGTGCCAGCAGTTACTCGAAATCGGGGATGGGTGGCTACACCTTC
CASSYSKSGMGGYTF
>.|TRBV7-9|TRBJ1-2|.
TGTGCCAGCAGCTTAAGGGAGGCTAACTATGGCTACACCTTC
CASSLREANYGYTF
>few|TRBV5-1|TRBJ1-1|.
TGCGCCAGCAGCCCGGGACAACTCACTGAAGCTTTCTTT
CASSPGQLTEAFF
>.|TRBV20-1|TRBJ2-5|TRBD2
TGCAGTGCTAGTTTCCTAGCGGGAGTGGAGACCCAGTACTTC
CSASFLAGVETQYF
>.|TRBV29-1|TRBJ2-1|TRBD2
TGCAGCGTTGAATTTCCTAGCGGGGGGATAAGGGGTGAGCAGTTCTTC
CSVEFPSGGIRGEQFF
>.|TRBV4-3|TRBJ1-2|.
TGCGCCAGCGCCCCAGGAGGGAGGGATGGCTACACCTTC
CASAPGGRDGYTF
>.|TRBV15|TRBJ2-1|.
TGTGCCACCAGCAGAGATCGGAGGGATGAGCAGTTCTTC
CATSRDRRDEQFF
>.|TRBV15|TRBJ2-5|TRBD2
TGTGCCACCAGCAGAGATACAGCGGGGGGACAAGAGACCCAGTACTTC
CATSRDTAGGQETQYF
>once|TRBV7-9|TRBJ2-1|TRBD2
TGTGCCAGCAGCTTTGAAGGGGTGTTCGCTAGCGGGAGGAACAATGAGCAGTTCTTC
CASSFEGVFASGRNNEQFF
>.|TRBV28|TRBJ1-2|TRBD1
TGTGCCAGCGCGACAGGGGGAAGGTTCGGCTACACCTTC
CASATGGRFGYTF
>.|TRBV7-8|TRBJ2-2|TRBD2
TGTGCCAGCAGCTTGAGGACTAGCGGGAACACCGGGGAGCTGTTTTTT
CASSLRTSGNTGELFF
>few|TRBV7-2|TRBJ1-6|.
TGTGCCAGCAGCATAGGTGTGGGGCCCTATTCACCCCTCCACTTT
CASSIGVGPYSPLHF
>once|TRBV7-9|TRBJ1-4|TRBD1
TGTGCCAGCAGCTCGCCCCCCGGGACAGGGGGTGCAACTAATGAAAAACTGTTTTTT
CASSSPPGTGGATNEKLFF
>.|TRBV6-6|TRBJ2-7|TRBD1
TGTGCCAGCAGTGATCAGGGGGCAGGCGCCTACGAGCAGTACTTC
CASSDQGAGAYEQYF
>.|TRBV12-3/TRBV12-4|TRBJ2-3|.
TGTGCCAGCAGTCCGACAACAGATACGCAGTATTTT
CASSPTTDTQYF
>.|TRBV9|TRBJ2-1|TRBD1
TGTGCCAGCAGCGGCGGGGGGACAGGGGGCATGAATGAGCAGTTCTTC
CASSGGGTGGMNEQFF
>.|TRBV7-2|TRBJ1-5|.
TGTGCCAGCAGCTTAGATCAGGGATACAATCAGCCCCAGCATTTT
CASSLDQGYNQPQHF
>.|TRBV5-6|TRBJ1-4|.
TGTGCCAGCAGCTTGGACAGACGAAAACTGTTTTTT
CASSLDRRKLFF
>few|TRBV3-1/TRBV3-2|TRBJ1-4|.
TGTGCCAGCAGCGCAGGTGGGGGCCGAGGTGCAACTAATGAAAAACTGTTTTTT
CASSAGGGRGATNEKLFF
>once|TRBV7-9|TRBJ2-5|.
TGTGCCAGCGGGGGCATTAGGGAGACCCAGTACTTC
CASGGIRETQYF
>.|TRBV27|TRBJ2-5|.
TGTGCCAGCAGGGGAGTGCAAGAGACCCAGTACTTC
CASRGVQETQYF
>.|TRBV7-6|TRBJ1-3|.
TGTGCCAGCAGCTCGCGGGGTGGAAACACCATATATTTT
CASSSRGGNTIYF
>.|TRBV6-1|TRBJ1-5|.
TGTGCCAGCAGTGACAGGGTTGGCAATCAGCCCCAGCATTTT
CASSDRVGNQPQHF
>.|TRBV19|TRBJ1-5|TRBD1
TGTGCCAGTAGTGTACAGGGGAACAATCAGCCCCAGCATTTT
CASSVQGNNQPQHF